This T cell receptor beta chain is from a study of blood T cell repertoires in COVID-19. From germline, CDR1 is MNHNS and CDR2 SASEGT. The CDR3 extends over 16 amino acids. V lost 4 bases and J lost 4; bases outside the gene matches: 7. Source study methods: Quantification of nucleated cells was approximated via reference gene primer amplification. Sequencing was performed with immunoSEQ multiplex PCR; in TCRdb, only in-frame clones are kept and a portion is missing. V and J calls and clone size are those listed in that table; D and trimming were worked out from the DNA. The sample shows roughly 86,000 clones, around 80% of them seen only once.

The clonotype originates from a man aged 45 to 65 who had recovered from COVID-19. This chain connects TRBV6-1 to TRBJ1-6; TRBD1 matches 7 bases. Sequenced material: peripheral blood. The CDR3 reads CASSAPRGQYNSPLHF. In nucleotides, the CDR3 is TGTGCCAGCAGTGCGCCCCGGGGACAGTATAATTCACCCCTCCACTTT.